This T cell receptor beta chain was documented in a study of T cells after somatic rescue of genetic block. Generated by immunoSEQ multiplex PCR, the TCRdb table keeps only in-frame clones and is missing some. The data hold 7,500 to 9,500 clones, with around 75% observed a single time. Germline V CDR1 and CDR2: SGHVS, FNYEAQ. Trimming stripped 2 bases from V and 2 bases from J, with 10 bases between. This CDR3 region has 14 residues. This receptor was obtained from a boy aged 5-17 years. J is TRBJ2-7 and V is TRBV7-6; D is uncertain. Sequencing was done on a sample of peripheral blood mononuclear cells (PBMCs). The CDR3 loop is CASSLYFPPYEQYF. DNA for the CDR3: TGTGCCAGCAGCTTATATTTCCCGCCCTACGAGCAGTACTTC.